This TCR beta chain was captured by sequencing in a study of early stage breast cancer tumors. Findings and caveats of the study: Most shared enriched TCRB sequences were commonly generated ones. Unsorted bulk genomic DNA sequencing lacked pairing and functional marker data.

Blood replicates held 0.5 ug DNA, tumor or normal breast about 1.5 ug, two each. Assay: immunoSEQ multiplex PCR; the TCRdb copy retains only in-frame clones and omits some. Of 32,000 or so clones detected, 72% appear once; the ten largest clones hold around a third. A single count supports this clone. The antigen remains unidentified. Other DNA sequences in this specimen translate into the identical CDR3. Sequenced input: blood. The receptor comes from a person aged 50-59 years with breast cancer.

CDR3 nucleotide sequence: TGCGCCAGCAGCTTCACTAGCGGGAGTACCGGGGAGCTGTTTTTT. Amino acid sequence: CASSFTSGSTGELFF. This rearrangement joins TRBV5-1 to TRBJ2-2; 11 bases agree with TRBD2. Germline V CDR1 and CDR2: SGHRS, YFSETQ. With V trimmed by 2 bases and J by 5 bases, 2 bases remained unmatched. The CDR3 runs to 15 residues.